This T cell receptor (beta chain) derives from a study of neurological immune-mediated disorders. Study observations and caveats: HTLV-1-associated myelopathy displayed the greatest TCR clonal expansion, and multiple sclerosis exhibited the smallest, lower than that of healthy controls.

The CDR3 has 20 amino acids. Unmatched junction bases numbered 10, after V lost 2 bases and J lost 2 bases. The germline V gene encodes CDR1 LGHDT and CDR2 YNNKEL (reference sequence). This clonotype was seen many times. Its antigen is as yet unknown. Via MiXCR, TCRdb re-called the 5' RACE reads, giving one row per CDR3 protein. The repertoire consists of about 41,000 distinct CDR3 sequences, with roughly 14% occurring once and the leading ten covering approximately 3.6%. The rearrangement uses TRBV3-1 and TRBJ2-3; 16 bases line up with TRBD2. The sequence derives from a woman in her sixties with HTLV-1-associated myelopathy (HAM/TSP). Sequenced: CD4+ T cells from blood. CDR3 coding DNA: TGTGCCAGCAGCCAATTTCCGGCCGGGACTAGCGGGGGGGCCACAGATACGCAGTATTTT. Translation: CASSQFPAGTSGGATDTQYF.